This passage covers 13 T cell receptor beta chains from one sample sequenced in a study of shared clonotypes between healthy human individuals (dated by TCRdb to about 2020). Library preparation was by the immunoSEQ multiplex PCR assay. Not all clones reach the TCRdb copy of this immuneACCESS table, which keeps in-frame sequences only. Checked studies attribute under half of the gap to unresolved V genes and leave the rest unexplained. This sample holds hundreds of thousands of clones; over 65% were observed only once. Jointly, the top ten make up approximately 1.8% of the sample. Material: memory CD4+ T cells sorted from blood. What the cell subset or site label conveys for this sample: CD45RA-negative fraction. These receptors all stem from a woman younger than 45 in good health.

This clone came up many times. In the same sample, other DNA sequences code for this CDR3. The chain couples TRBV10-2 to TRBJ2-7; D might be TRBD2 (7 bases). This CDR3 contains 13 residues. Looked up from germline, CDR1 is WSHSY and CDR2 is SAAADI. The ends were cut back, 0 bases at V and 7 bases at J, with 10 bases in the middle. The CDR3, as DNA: TGCGCCAGCAGTGAGTCGGGGGGGCGGGAGCAGTACTTC. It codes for CASSESGGREQYF.

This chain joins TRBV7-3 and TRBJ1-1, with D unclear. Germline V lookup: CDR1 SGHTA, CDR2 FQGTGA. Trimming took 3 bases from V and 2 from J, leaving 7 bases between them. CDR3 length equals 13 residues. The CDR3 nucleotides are TGTGCCAGCAGCTTGGATCATAACACTGAAGCTTTCTTT. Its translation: CASSLDHNTEAFF.

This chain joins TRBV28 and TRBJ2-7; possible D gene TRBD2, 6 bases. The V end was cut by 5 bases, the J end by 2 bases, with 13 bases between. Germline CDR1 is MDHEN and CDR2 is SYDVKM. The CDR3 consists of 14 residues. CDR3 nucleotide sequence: TGTGCCAGCAGTCCCACCGGGACTCCCTACGAGCAGTACTTC. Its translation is CASSPTGTPYEQYF.

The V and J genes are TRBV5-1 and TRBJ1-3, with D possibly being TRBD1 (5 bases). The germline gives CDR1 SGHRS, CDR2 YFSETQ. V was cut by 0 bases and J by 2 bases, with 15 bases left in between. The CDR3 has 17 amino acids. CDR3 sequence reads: CASSLGIGAQAGNTIYF. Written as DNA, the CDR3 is TGCGCCAGCAGCTTGGGAATCGGGGCACAGGCTGGAAACACCATATATTTT. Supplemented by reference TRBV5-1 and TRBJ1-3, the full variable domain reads KAGVTQTPRYLIKTRGQQVTLSCSPISGHRSVSWYQQTPGQGLQFLFEYFSETQRNKGNFPGRFSGRQFSNSRSEMNVSTLELGDSALYLCASSLGIGAQAGNTIYFGEGSWLTVV.

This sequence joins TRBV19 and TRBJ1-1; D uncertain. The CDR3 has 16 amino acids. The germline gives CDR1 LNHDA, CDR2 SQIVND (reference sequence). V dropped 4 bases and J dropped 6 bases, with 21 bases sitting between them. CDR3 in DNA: TGTGCCAGTAGTACCTCCTACCTGGTGGGGTCCTCTGAAGCTTTCTTT. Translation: CASSTSYLVGSSEAFF.

CDR3 sequence reads: CASSMSAASGELFF. CDR3 nucleotide sequence: TGTGCCAGTAGTATGTCGGCGGCCTCCGGGGAGCTGTTTTTT. The V gene is TRBV19, the J gene TRBJ2-2, with unresolved D. Germline CDR1 reads LNHDA; CDR2 reads SQIVND (reference sequence). With 3 bases removed from V and 6 bases from J, the gap between germline ends came to 11 bases. The CDR3 length is 14 residues. The variable domain in full, completed from reference TRBV19 and TRBJ2-2, reads DGGITQSPKYLFRKEGQNVTLSCEQNLNHDAMYWYRQDPGQGLRLIYYSQIVNDFQKGDIAEGYSVSREKKESFPLTVTSAQKNPTAFYLCASSMSAASGELFFGEGSRLTVL.

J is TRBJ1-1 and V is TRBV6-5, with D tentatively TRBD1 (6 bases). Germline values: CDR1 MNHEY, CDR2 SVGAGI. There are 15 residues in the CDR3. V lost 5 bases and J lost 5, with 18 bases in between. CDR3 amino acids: CASSPRSKRGTEAFF. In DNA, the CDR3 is TGTGCCAGCAGTCCCAGGAGTAAGAGGGGGACTGAAGCTTTCTTT.

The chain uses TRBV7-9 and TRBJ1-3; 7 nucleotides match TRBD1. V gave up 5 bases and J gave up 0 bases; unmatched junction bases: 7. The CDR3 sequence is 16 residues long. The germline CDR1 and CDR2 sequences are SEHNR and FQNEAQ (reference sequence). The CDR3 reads CASSEGQPFSGNTIYF. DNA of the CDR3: TGTGCCAGCAGCGAGGGACAGCCCTTCTCTGGAAACACCATATATTTT.

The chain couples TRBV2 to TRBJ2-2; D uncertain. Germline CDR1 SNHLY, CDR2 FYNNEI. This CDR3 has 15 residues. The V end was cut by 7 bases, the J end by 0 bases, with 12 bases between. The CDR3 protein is CASTAVNSNTGELFF. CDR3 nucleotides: TGTGCCAGCACGGCAGTAAATTCGAACACCGGGGAGCTGTTTTTT.

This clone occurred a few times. Written as DNA, the CDR3 is TGTGCCAGCAGCCGACTCGGACAGGGGGCGCACGGGGAGCTGTTTTTT. Amino acid sequence: CASSRLGQGAHGELFF. The chain links TRBV7-2 to TRBJ2-2; TRBD1 matches 11 bases. The germline V gene encodes CDR1 SGHTA and CDR2 FQGNSA. Trimming took 5 bases from V and 7 from J; bases not matched to a gene: 9. The CDR3 contains 16 residues.

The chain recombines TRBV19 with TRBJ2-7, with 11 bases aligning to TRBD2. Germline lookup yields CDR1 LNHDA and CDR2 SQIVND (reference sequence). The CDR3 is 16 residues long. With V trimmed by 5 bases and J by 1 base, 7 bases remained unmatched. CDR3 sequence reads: CASSHAGTSGSYEQYF. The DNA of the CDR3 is TGTGCCAGTAGTCACGCCGGGACTAGCGGTTCCTACGAGCAGTACTTC.

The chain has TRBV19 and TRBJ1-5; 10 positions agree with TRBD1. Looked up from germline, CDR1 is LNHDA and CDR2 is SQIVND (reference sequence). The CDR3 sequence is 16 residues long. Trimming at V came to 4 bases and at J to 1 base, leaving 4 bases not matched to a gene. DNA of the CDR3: TGTGCCAGTAGTAGGACGGACAGGGGGAGCAATCAGCCCCAGCATTTT. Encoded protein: CASSRTDRGSNQPQHF.

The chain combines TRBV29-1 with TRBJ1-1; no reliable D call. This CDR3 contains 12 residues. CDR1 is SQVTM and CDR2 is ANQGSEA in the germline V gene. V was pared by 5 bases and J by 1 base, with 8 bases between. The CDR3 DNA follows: TGCAGCGTTCACAATCGGAACACTGAAGCTTTCTTT. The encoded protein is CSVHNRNTEAFF.